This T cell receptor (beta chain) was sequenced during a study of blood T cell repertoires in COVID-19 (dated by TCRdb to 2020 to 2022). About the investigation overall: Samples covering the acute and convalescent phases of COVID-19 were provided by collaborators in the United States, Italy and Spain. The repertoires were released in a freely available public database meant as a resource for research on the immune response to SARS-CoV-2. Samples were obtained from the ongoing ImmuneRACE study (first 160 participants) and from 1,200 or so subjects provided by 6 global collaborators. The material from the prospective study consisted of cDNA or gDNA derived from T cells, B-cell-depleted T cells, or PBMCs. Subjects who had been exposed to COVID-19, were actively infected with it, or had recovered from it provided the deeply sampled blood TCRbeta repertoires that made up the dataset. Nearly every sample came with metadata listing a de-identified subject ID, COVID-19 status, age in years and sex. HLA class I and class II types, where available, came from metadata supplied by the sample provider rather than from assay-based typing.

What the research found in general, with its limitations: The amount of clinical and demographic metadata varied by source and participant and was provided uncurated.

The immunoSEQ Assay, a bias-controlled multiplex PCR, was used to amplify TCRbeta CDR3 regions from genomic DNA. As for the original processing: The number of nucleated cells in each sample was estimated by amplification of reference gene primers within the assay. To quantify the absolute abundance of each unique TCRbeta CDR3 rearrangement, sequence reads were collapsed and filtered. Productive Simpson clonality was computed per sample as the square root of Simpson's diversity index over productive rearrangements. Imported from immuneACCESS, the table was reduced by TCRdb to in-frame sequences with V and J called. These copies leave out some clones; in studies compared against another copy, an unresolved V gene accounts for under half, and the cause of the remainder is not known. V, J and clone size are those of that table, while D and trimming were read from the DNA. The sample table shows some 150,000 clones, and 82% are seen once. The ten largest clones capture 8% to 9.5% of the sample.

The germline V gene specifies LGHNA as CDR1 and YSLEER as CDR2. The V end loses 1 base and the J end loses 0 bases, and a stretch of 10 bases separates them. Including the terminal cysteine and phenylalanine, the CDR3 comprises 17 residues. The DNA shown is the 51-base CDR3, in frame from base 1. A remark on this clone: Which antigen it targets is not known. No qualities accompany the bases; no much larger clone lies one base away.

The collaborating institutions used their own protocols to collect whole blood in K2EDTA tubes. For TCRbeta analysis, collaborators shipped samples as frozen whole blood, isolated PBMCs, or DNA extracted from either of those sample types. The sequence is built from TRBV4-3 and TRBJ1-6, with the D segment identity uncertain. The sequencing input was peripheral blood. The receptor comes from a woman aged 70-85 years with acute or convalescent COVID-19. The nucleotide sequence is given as TGCGCCAGCAGCCAAGGGAGGGTGGGCTCCTATAATTCACCCCTCCACTTT. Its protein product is CASSQGRVGSYNSPLHF.